A selection of T cell receptor beta chains follows, all from one sample in a study of cytomegalovirus exposure and HLA in healthy donors. The method was immunoSEQ multiplex PCR; TCRdb's version includes in-frame clones alone and lacks a portion of them. The sample lists over 150,000 clones, 80% seen once, with around 13% in the top ten. The sequenced material came from PBMCs. All receptors derive from a man under 40 in good health and CMV-seropositive. Each CDR3 is given with its conserved first and last residue. A D gene is named only where the DNA matches it firmly. Only some rows state a clone size, as once, few, many or a class for expanded clones.

d_gene	abundance	j_gene	len	v_gene	CDR3nt	CDR3aa
TRBD2	.	TRBJ2-7	15	TRBV7-2	TGTGCCAGCAGCTTATTCGGGTCTAGCGGATACGAGCAGTACTTC	CASSLFGSSGYEQYF
TRBD2	.	TRBJ2-7	15	TRBV19	TGTGCCAGTAGCTACAGCGGGAGGAGTACCTACGAGCAGTACTTC	CASSYSGRSTYEQYF
.	.	TRBJ2-3	16	TRBV27	TGTGCCAGCAGGCCCACAGCTTCCCCGGGGACAGATACGCAGTATTTT	CASRPTASPGTDTQYF
TRBD1	once	TRBJ2-5	15	TRBV9	TGTGCCAGCAGCCTACGGGACAGGGGAGTTGAGACCCAGTACTTC	CASSLRDRGVETQYF
.	.	TRBJ2-7	15	TRBV9	TGTGCCAGCAGCGTAGACCCCACGGTAGGAGGGGAGCAGTACTTC	CASSVDPTVGGEQYF
TRBD2	.	TRBJ2-5	15	TRBV7-3	TGTGCCAGCAGCTTATCGGGACTAGCCGGCGAGACCCAGTACTTC	CASSLSGLAGETQYF
.	.	TRBJ2-7	13	TRBV10-1	TGCGCCAGCAGTCCATCTGGAGCCAACGAGCAGTACTTC	CASSPSGANEQYF
.	few	TRBJ2-7	13	TRBV29-1	TGCAGCGTTGATTCGGCAGGGATGTACGAGCAGTACTTC	CSVDSAGMYEQYF
.	medium-sized	TRBJ2-2	14	TRBV6-1	TGTGCCAGCTCAGGTCAGCCGAACACCGGGGAGCTGTTTTTT	CASSGQPNTGELFF
TRBD2	once	TRBJ2-3	13	TRBV29-1	TGCAGCGGGCGGGAGCGTTGGCAAGATACGCAGTATTTT	CSGRERWQDTQYF
TRBD1	.	TRBJ2-7	14	TRBV6-5	TGTGCCAGCAGTTACGGGACAGGGGGTTACGAGCAGCACTTC	CASSYGTGGYEQHF
.	.	TRBJ2-7	14	TRBV6-6	TGTGCCAGCAGTTACTCAGGGGTTAGGTCCGAGCAGTACTTC	CASSYSGVRSEQYF
TRBD1	.	TRBJ1-1	14	TRBV27	TGTGCCAGCAGCTTACAGGGGCGGAACACTGAAGCTTTCTTT	CASSLQGRNTEAFF
TRBD1	.	TRBJ1-1	13	TRBV6-1	TGTGCCAGCAGTCTCTCGACAGGGACTGAAGCTTTCTTT	CASSLSTGTEAFF
.	.	TRBJ2-7	12	TRBV28	TGTGCCAGCAGTTCCACAGGATACGAGCAGTACTTC	CASSSTGYEQYF
TRBD1	.	TRBJ1-4	14	TRBV27	TGTGCCAGCAGGGCGACAGGGTTACATGAAAAACTGTTTTTT	CASRATGLHEKLFF
TRBD1	.	TRBJ2-7	17	TRBV27	TGTGCCAGCAGTTTATCGCCGGGACAGGGACCGCCCTACGAGCAGTACTTC	CASSLSPGQGPPYEQYF
.	.	TRBJ2-1	13	TRBV7-9	TGTGCCAGCAGCTTAGGATCCGGGGGTGAGCAGTTCTTC	CASSLGSGGEQFF
TRBD1	.	TRBJ1-5	15	TRBV2	TGTGCCAGCAGCGAGGACAGGGGCGGGGGTCAGCCCCAGCATTTT	CASSEDRGGGQPQHF
.	few	TRBJ2-2	13	TRBV28	TGTGCCAGCAGGGGCAGGTCCCCCGGGGAGCTGTTTTTT	CASRGRSPGELFF
TRBD1	.	TRBJ2-7	16	TRBV2	TGTGCCAGCAGCGGCGCTCGGACAGGGGGCTTTAACGAGCAGTACTTC	CASSGARTGGFNEQYF
TRBD2	few	TRBJ2-5	12	TRBV19	TGTGCCAGTGGACTAGCGGGAGGGCCGAGGTACTTC	CASGLAGGPRYF
TRBD2	.	TRBJ2-6	21	TRBV5-1	TGCGCCAGCAGCTTGAGGCCCATTGGGCTAGCGGTTACCTCTGGGGCCAACGTCCTGACTTTC	CASSLRPIGLAVTSGANVLTF
TRBD2	.	TRBJ2-5	14	TRBV15	TGTGCCACCAGCGGCGGGGGGGACCAAGAGACCCAGTACTTC	CATSGGGDQETQYF
TRBD1	.	TRBJ1-3	18	TRBV13	TGTGCCAGCAGCTTAGGGTGGACAGGAGATTACTCTGGAAACACCATATATTTT	CASSLGWTGDYSGNTIYF
.	.	TRBJ2-1	14	TRBV10-1	TGCGCCAGCAGTGAGTCGGACAGCTACAATGAGCAGTTCTTC	CASSESDSYNEQFF
TRBD2	.	TRBJ2-7	16	TRBV5-6	TGTGCCAGCAGCCCCCTGCGATCTAGCGGGAGCTACGAGCAGTACTTC	CASSPLRSSGSYEQYF
TRBD1	.	TRBJ1-1	15	TRBV7-8	TGTGCCAGCAGCTTGGACAGGCTGGCGGGCGCTGAAGCTTTCTTT	CASSLDRLAGAEAFF
.	.	TRBJ1-5	14	TRBV27	TGTGCCAGCAGTTTCGGGATTCCGGGGCAGCCCCAGCATTTT	CASSFGIPGQPQHF
TRBD1	.	TRBJ1-1	14	TRBV6-1	TGTGCCAGCAAAAACAGGGGGCGAGACACTGAAGCTTTCTTT	CASKNRGRDTEAFF
.	.	TRBJ2-1	14	TRBV7-7	TGTGCTAGCGGACCGACTAGAGACTACAATGAGCAGTTCTTC	CASGPTRDYNEQFF
.	.	TRBJ1-4	15	TRBV5-1	TGCGCCAGCAGCTTGGCCCCAGGGCTGGGTGAAAAACTGTTTTTT	CASSLAPGLGEKLFF
TRBD1	once	TRBJ2-5	14	TRBV15	TGTGCCACCAACAAAAACACAGGGGGGGAGACCCAGTACTTC	CATNKNTGGETQYF
.	.	TRBJ2-7	14	TRBV10-2	TGCGCCAGCAGTGAGTCGAGGGGGGGCTACGAGCAGTACTTC	CASSESRGGYEQYF
TRBD1	many	TRBJ2-1	13	TRBV5-5	TGTGCCAGCAGCCCGACAGGGTATACTGAGCAGTTCTTC	CASSPTGYTEQFF
.	.	TRBJ2-1	15	TRBV18	TGTGCCAGCTCTCAGGACACAATCTCCTACAATGAGCAGTTCTTC	CASSQDTISYNEQFF
TRBD1	.	TRBJ1-2	14	TRBV29-1	TGCAGCGACCTTGACAGGGGACGGAACTATGGCTACACCTTC	CSDLDRGRNYGYTF
TRBD2	.	TRBJ2-1	17	TRBV15	TGTGCCACCAGCAGTTCTCGATCGACTAGCGGGTGGAATGAGCAGTTCTTC	CATSSSRSTSGWNEQFF
.	.	TRBJ1-2	15	TRBV13	TGTGCCAGCAGCTTGTCGGGGTTGAGGGCGGATGGCTACACCTTC	CASSLSGLRADGYTF
.	.	TRBJ1-2	14	TRBV28	TGTGCCAGCAGTTTATTGACAGCCTCATATGGCTACACCTTC	CASSLLTASYGYTF
TRBD2	.	TRBJ2-4	17	TRBV5-6	TGTGCCAGCAGCATTGGCGCGGGGGGCTCGACCAAAAACATTCAGTACTTC	CASSIGAGGSTKNIQYF
TRBD1	once	TRBJ1-5	14	TRBV2	TGTGCCAGCAGCCCGGGACAGGATATTCAGCCCCAGCATTTT	CASSPGQDIQPQHF
TRBD1	.	TRBJ1-1	13	TRBV28	TGTGCCAGCAGTTTGGGACAGAAGGGCAAAGCTTTCTTT	CASSLGQKGKAFF
.	.	TRBJ2-7	14	TRBV7-2	TGTGCCAGCAGCGTTAGTGTACAGGGCTACGAGCAGTACTTC	CASSVSVQGYEQYF
TRBD2	.	TRBJ2-1	16	TRBV28	TGTGCCAGCAGTTTCGGAGGGAGGGATTATTACAATGAGCAGTTCTTC	CASSFGGRDYYNEQFF
.	.	TRBJ2-7	13	TRBV30	TGTGCCTGGGGGAGGCGCGGGGCCTACGAGCAGTACTTC	CAWGRRGAYEQYF